The rows below give T cell receptor beta chains drawn from one sample of a study of T cell responses to AZD1222 COVID-19 vaccine. Only in-frame clones appear in the TCRdb table, and some are missing; sequencing was by immunoSEQ multiplex PCR. The profile shows 150,000 or so clones, 90% of them singletons. Sequenced here: peripheral blood, sampled 28 days after the second AZD1222 dose. These receptors all stem from an adult who received the AZD1222 COVID-19 vaccine. CDR3s include the opening cysteine and the closing phenylalanine or tryptophan. D genes are given only for firm matches. Clone size is shown for a subset of rows, as once, few, many or a class of expanded clone.

J: TRBJ2-3; size: -; V: TRBV6-6; D: TRBD1; DNA: TGTGCCAGCAGTCCATCCCGACAGGGGTATAGCACAGATACGCAGTATTTT; CDR3: CASSPSRQGYSTDTQYF
J: TRBJ2-1; size: -; V: TRBV5-1; D: TRBD1; DNA: TGCGCCAGCAGCTTGGGATCGAACCTAGGGGGCGGTGAGCAGTTCTTC; CDR3: CASSLGSNLGGGEQFF
J: TRBJ1-5; size: -; V: TRBV4-2; D: -; DNA: TGTGCCAGCAGCCAGGGGGCGGAACGGAATCAGCCCCAGCATTTT; CDR3: CASSQGAERNQPQHF
J: TRBJ2-3; size: once; V: TRBV5-4; D: -; DNA: TGTGCCAGCAGCTTGGTGGGGACAAGCACAGATACGCAGTATTTT; CDR3: CASSLVGTSTDTQYF
J: TRBJ1-2; size: -; V: TRBV6-2/TRBV6-3; D: -; DNA: TGTGCCAGCAGTTATCGGCCGGGAAATGGCTACACCTTC; CDR3: CASSYRPGNGYTF
J: TRBJ2-6; size: -; V: TRBV15; D: -; DNA: TGTGCCACCAGCAACGGGACCCAGTCGTCGTCCGGGGCCAACGTCCTGACTTTC; CDR3: CATSNGTQSSSGANVLTF
J: TRBJ1-5; size: -; V: TRBV28; D: -; DNA: TGTGCCAGCAGGACAGAAAATAGCAATCAGCCCCAGCATTTT; CDR3: CASRTENSNQPQHF
J: TRBJ2-2; size: -; V: TRBV19; D: TRBD1; DNA: TGTGCCAGTAGAGCGGACAGGGTCAGAACCGGGGAGCTGTTTTTT; CDR3: CASRADRVRTGELFF
J: TRBJ1-1; size: medium-sized; V: TRBV6-2/TRBV6-3; D: TRBD1; DNA: TGTGCCAGCAGCGATACAGGGGAGGCCACTGAAGCTTTCTTT; CDR3: CASSDTGEATEAFF
J: TRBJ1-4; size: -; V: TRBV29-1; D: -; DNA: TGCAGCGTTGGATCCCAGGGCGCTAATGAAAAACTGTTTTTT; CDR3: CSVGSQGANEKLFF
J: TRBJ1-2; size: -; V: TRBV2; D: -; DNA: TGTGCCAGCAGTGTCACGGGGAACTATGGCTACACCTTC; CDR3: CASSVTGNYGYTF
J: TRBJ2-2; size: -; V: TRBV9; D: -; DNA: TGTGCCAGCAGCGTGGACAGCTTCACCGGGGAGCTGTTTTTT; CDR3: CASSVDSFTGELFF
J: TRBJ1-2; size: -; V: TRBV12-5; D: -; DNA: TGTGCTAGTGGTTTATCCGATGTCGGAGGCTACACCTTC; CDR3: CASGLSDVGGYTF
J: TRBJ1-5; size: -; V: TRBV30; D: -; DNA: TGTGCCTGGAGTCCAGCACATAATCAGCCCCAGCATTTT; CDR3: CAWSPAHNQPQHF
J: TRBJ1-2; size: -; V: TRBV5-8; D: TRBD1; DNA: TGTGCCAGCAGCTTTCGACAGGGGGCCTATCAGTTC; CDR3: CASSFRQGAYQF
J: TRBJ2-1; size: -; V: TRBV28; D: -; DNA: TGTGCCAGCAGTCCTGCCGGGCTACTGAACAATGAGCAGTTCTTC; CDR3: CASSPAGLLNNEQFF
J: TRBJ2-7; size: -; V: TRBV6-2/TRBV6-3; D: TRBD2; DNA: TGTGCCAGCAGTTACTCCCCTAGCGGGAGTTACGAGCAGTACTTC; CDR3: CASSYSPSGSYEQYF
J: TRBJ1-3; size: once; V: TRBV30; D: TRBD1; DNA: TGTGCCTGGAGTGAGGGACAGCTCTCTGGAAACACCATATATTTT; CDR3: CAWSEGQLSGNTIYF
J: TRBJ1-5; size: -; V: TRBV20-1; D: -; DNA: TGCAGTGCTAGTCTAGGGGGTCCCAATCAGCCCCAGCATTTT; CDR3: CSASLGGPNQPQHF
J: TRBJ1-4; size: -; V: TRBV2; D: TRBD1; DNA: TGTGCCAGCAGGTCAAGTCTACAGGGGGCAGGTGAAAAACTGTTTTTT; CDR3: CASRSSLQGAGEKLFF